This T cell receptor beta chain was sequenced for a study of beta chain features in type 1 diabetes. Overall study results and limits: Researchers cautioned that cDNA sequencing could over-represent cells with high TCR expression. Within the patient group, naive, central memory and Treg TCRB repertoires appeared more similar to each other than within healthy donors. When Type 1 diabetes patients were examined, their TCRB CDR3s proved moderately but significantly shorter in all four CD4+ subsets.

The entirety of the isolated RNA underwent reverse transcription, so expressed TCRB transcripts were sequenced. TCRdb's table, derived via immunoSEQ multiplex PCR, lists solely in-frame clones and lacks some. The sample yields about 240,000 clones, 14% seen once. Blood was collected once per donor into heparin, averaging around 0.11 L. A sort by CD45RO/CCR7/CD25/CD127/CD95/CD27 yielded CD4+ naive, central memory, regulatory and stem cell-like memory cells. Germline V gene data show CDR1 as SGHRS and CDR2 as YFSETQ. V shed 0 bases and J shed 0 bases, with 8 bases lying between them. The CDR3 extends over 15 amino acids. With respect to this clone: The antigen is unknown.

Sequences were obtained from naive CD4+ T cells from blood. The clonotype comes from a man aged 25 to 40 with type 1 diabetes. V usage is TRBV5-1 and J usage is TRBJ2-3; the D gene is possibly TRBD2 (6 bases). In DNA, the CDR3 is TGCGCCAGCAGCTTGGATAGCGGCAGCACAGATACGCAGTATTTT. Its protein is CASSLDSGSTDTQYF.